What follows describes a single T cell receptor (beta chain). Its cognate antigen is unknown. This entry is derived from a study of cytomegalovirus exposure and HLA in healthy donors. Overall study results and limits: There were reportedly fewer N-insertions in an Asian-associated ancestry cluster than the roughly 670-donor mean, in a later analysis. The study put 150 to 200 TCR beta chains on its list as cytomegalovirus-associated.

The PCR had 60 Vbeta and 13 Jbeta primers. The protocol was immunoSEQ multiplex PCR, while the TCRdb copy is restricted to in-frame clones and leaves out a portion. The data contain under 200,000 clones, 77% of them singletons. This CDR3 region has 13 residues. V was clipped by 8 bases and J by 3 bases, with 11 bases between them. Per germline, CDR1 MNHEY and CDR2 SMNVEV (reference sequence). The chain uses TRBV27 and TRBJ1-5; the D is unclear. The sample was PBMCs. This clonotype was sampled from a male donor in good health and CMV-seropositive. CDR3 sequence: CASRPGNNQPQHF. For the CDR3, the DNA is TGTGCCAGCCGTCCAGGTAACAATCAGCCCCAGCATTTT.